A single sample gave rise to the 5 T cell receptor beta chains below, sequenced in a study of T cells in Graves' hyperthyroidism and ophthalmopathy. The investigators amplified TCR beta CDR3 regions from RNA transcripts. HTBI primers were the set used in a first-round RT-PCR of the TCR CDR3. TCRdb reanalysed the multiplex PCR reads using MiXCR and keeps one entry per CDR3 protein. This sample has 200,000 to 250,000 distinct CDR3 sequences, with roughly 17% found just once. Sequenced: blood. The receptors come from a man aged 50 to 60 with Graves' hyperthyroidism.

The sample holds many counts of this clonotype. This CDR3 reads CASLKGYVDNGYTF. The CDR3 DNA reads as TGTGCCAGCCTTAAAGGTTACGTAGATAATGGCTACACCTTC. The gene calls are TRBV6-1 and TRBJ1-2; D is unclear. The CDR3 loop spans 14 amino acids. Germline V gene lookup returns CDR1 MNHNS and CDR2 SASEGT. The V end lost 8 bases, the J end lost 6 bases, and 19 bases lay between the germline ends.

This clonotype was seen at least ten times. The V gene is TRBV10-3, the J gene TRBJ2-3; perhaps D is TRBD1 or TRBD2 (5 bases each). The CDR3 contains 15 residues. CDR1 and CDR2 (germline): ENHRY, SYGVKD. Trimming took off 4 bases at V and 1 base at J, with 12 bases between the two ends. The CDR3 region has the DNA TGTGCCATCAGTGCGGCCGGGGCGCGCACAGATACGCAGTATTTT. Residues: CAISAAGARTDTQYF.

A remark on this clonotype: A clone one base away is much larger, so this may be a read error. This sequence joins TRBV12-3 or TRBV12-4 and TRBJ2-2; tentatively, D is TRBD2 (5 bases). CDR3 length: 14 amino acids. CDR3 sequence: CASKLSENTGELSF. DNA for the CDR3: TGTGCCAGTAAATTATCAGAAAACACCGGGGAGCTGTCTTTT.

This clonotype was observed a few times. V and J are TRBV7-9 and TRBJ2-2; 7 nucleotides align to TRBD1. Germline CDR1 and CDR2: SEHNR and FQNEAQ (reference sequence). V trimming: 6 bases; J trimming: 3 bases; junction bases outside the gene matches: 10. This CDR3 contains 16 residues. The CDR3 DNA follows: TGTGCCAGCAGACAACAGGGGAAGTCTTACACCGGGGAGCTGTTTTTT. As protein: CASRQQGKSYTGELFF.

This clonotype showed up just a few times. The J gene is TRBJ1-1, the V gene TRBV20-1, with 7 bases aligning to TRBD1. Looked up from germline, CDR1 is DFQATT and CDR2 is SNEGSKA (reference sequence). There are 14 residues in the CDR3. V lost 5 bases and J lost 5; bases outside the gene matches: 11. CDR3 residues: CSADSHRGKTEAFF. CDR3 nucleotides: TGCAGTGCTGATTCCCACAGGGGCAAGACTGAAGCTTTCTTT.